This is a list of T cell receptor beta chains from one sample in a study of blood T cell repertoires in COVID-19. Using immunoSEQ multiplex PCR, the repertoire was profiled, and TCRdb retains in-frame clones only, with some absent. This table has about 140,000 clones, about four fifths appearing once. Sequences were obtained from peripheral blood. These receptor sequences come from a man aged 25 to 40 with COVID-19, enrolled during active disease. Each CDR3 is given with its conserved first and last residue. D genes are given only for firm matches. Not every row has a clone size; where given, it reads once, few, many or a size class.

TGTGCCAGCAGCTTGGGCGGGAACTACGAGCAGTACTTC | CASSLGGNYEQYF | TRBJ2-7 | - | - | TRBV5-4
TGTGCCAGCAGTGACCCCGTTTCCCCTGGGGCCAACGTCCTGACTTTC | CASSDPVSPGANVLTF | TRBJ2-6 | - | - | TRBV2
TGTGCCAGCAGCACATTAGGGCCTAGCGGGTTCACAGATACGCAGTATTTT | CASSTLGPSGFTDTQYF | TRBJ2-3 | - | TRBD2 | TRBV28
TGTGCCAGTACGAATACAGGGGGCGGTCTAAATGGCTACACCTTC | CASTNTGGGLNGYTF | TRBJ1-2 | - | TRBD1 | TRBV19
TGTGCCAGCAGCGTGGGACTGAGCTCCTACAATGAGCAGTTCTTC | CASSVGLSSYNEQFF | TRBJ2-1 | - | - | TRBV11-3
TGTGCCATCAGTGAGGGTTCCCCTGGACACTACGAGCAGTACTTC | CAISEGSPGHYEQYF | TRBJ2-7 | - | - | TRBV10-3
TGTGCCAGCAGTGAGTCCGGACAGGCGAGTTACGAGCAGTACTTC | CASSESGQASYEQYF | TRBJ2-7 | - | TRBD1 | TRBV6-1
TGTGCCAGCAGCTTCGCCGGGACACCGAGCAATCAGCCCCAGCATTTT | CASSFAGTPSNQPQHF | TRBJ1-5 | once | - | TRBV5-6
TGTGCCAGCGGCGTTTTTAGCGGGAGGGCCGCAGATACGCAGTATTTT | CASGVFSGRAADTQYF | TRBJ2-3 | - | TRBD2 | TRBV28
TGTGCCATCAGTGATCGACAGGGGGGTAATTCACCCCTCCACTTT | CAISDRQGGNSPLHF | TRBJ1-6 | - | TRBD1 | TRBV10-3
TGTGCCAGCAGTCGCCCCAGTGGCCCCGCCCGCGAGACCCAGTACTTC | CASSRPSGPARETQYF | TRBJ2-5 | - | - | TRBV7-2
TGTGCCAGCAGCTTACGGGGGAACACTGAAGCTTTCTTT | CASSLRGNTEAFF | TRBJ1-1 | - | - | TRBV13
TGTGCCACCAGCAGAGAAGGATGGAGGAGCCCAACTAATGAAAAACTGTTTTTT | CATSREGWRSPTNEKLFF | TRBJ1-4 | - | - | TRBV15
TGTGCCAGCATCCGAGCGGGCAGATACAATGAGCAGTTCTTC | CASIRAGRYNEQFF | TRBJ2-1 | - | - | TRBV6-5
TGTGCCACCAGTGAAACAGGTTCTGGCTACACCTTC | CATSETGSGYTF | TRBJ1-2 | - | - | TRBV24-1
TGTGCCAGCTCACCAGGCGGGGACAGAACCTACGAGCAGTACTTC | CASSPGGDRTYEQYF | TRBJ2-7 | - | - | TRBV18